This entry lists 32 T cell receptor beta chains sequenced from one sample in a study of cytomegalovirus exposure and HLA in healthy donors. Produced via immunoSEQ multiplex PCR; TCRdb's table is partial and in-frame only. Among 150,000 to 200,000 clones listed, about 85% were seen once. Sequencing was performed on PBMCs. The origin of the receptors is a young man in good health and CMV-seropositive.

The chain employs TRBV2 and TRBJ1-6, with D uncertain. Deletions cut 4 bases from V and 7 bases from J, with 8 bases between. The CDR3 spans 13 residues. In germline, CDR1 is SNHLY, CDR2 FYNNEI. Here the CDR3 reads CASSVEGNSPLHF. The CDR3 DNA reads TGTGCCAGCAGTGTCGAGGGAAATTCACCCCTCCACTTT.

This chain uses TRBV4-1 with TRBJ2-3; possibly TRBD1 for D (6 bases). The CDR3 loop spans 15 amino acids. Trimming took off 4 bases at V and 4 bases at J, with 15 bases between the two ends. Germline V gene sequence: CDR1 MGHRA, CDR2 YSYEKL. The CDR3 DNA follows: TGCGCCAGCAGCCCTGGAAGGGGGAGTTCAGATACGCAGTATTTT. This gives the protein CASSPGRGSSDTQYF.

The genes are TRBV15 and TRBJ1-2; D is ambiguous. The V gene lost 0 bases and the J gene lost 3 bases, with 14 bases spanning the gap. CDR3 length: 16 residues. CDR1 LNHNV and CDR2 YYDKDF come from the germline V gene (reference sequence). The DNA for the CDR3 is TGTGCCACCAGCAGAGATCCCATGGGCGGGGACTATGGCTACACCTTC. Translated, it gives CATSRDPMGGDYGYTF.

The chain employs TRBV15 and TRBJ2-7, with D possibly matching TRBD1 (5 bases). The V gene lost 5 bases and the J gene lost 2 bases, with 28 bases spanning the gap. This CDR3 comprises 19 residues. CDR1 and CDR2 from the germline V gene are LNHNV and YYDKDF (reference sequence). This chain's CDR3 is CATSPLAGLGFGHTYEQYF. In nucleotides, the CDR3 is TGTGCCACCAGCCCATTGGCAGGGTTAGGTTTTGGACATACCTACGAGCAGTACTTC.

The V gene is TRBV7-6, the J gene TRBJ2-3, with 11 bases that match TRBD2. In germline, CDR1 is SGHVS, CDR2 FNYEAQ. V lost 4 bases, J lost 4 bases, and 10 bases stayed unmatched. This CDR3 has 17 amino acids. The CDR3 protein is CASSSGLAGGRSDTQYF. The DNA of the CDR3 is TGTGCCAGCAGCTCGGGATTAGCGGGGGGGCGGTCAGATACGCAGTATTTT.

V usage is TRBV7-6 and J usage is TRBJ2-7; D is unresolved. Germline values: CDR1 SGHVS, CDR2 FNYEAQ. CDR3 length: 13 amino acids. The V and J ends lost 4 bases and 6 bases respectively, with 13 bases between them. CDR3 loop: CASSSSRSGEQYF. The CDR3 DNA reads TGTGCCAGCAGCTCCTCCAGATCGGGCGAGCAGTACTTC.

The chain couples TRBV19 to TRBJ2-3; TRBD1 matches 8 bases. Germline loops: CDR1 LNHDA, CDR2 SQIVND (reference sequence). With 1 base clipped from V and 10 bases from J, the junction kept 4 bases outside the gene matches. This CDR3 has 13 amino acids. The CDR3 region is CASSIGAGGAQYF. CDR3 sequence (DNA): TGTGCCAGTAGTATAGGGGCAGGGGGCGCGCAGTATTTT.

CDR3 coding DNA: TGTGCCAGCAGCCAGAGACAGGGGGGGATGAACACTGAAGCTTTCTTT. It yields the protein CASSQRQGGMNTEAFF. The chain links TRBV7-2 to TRBJ1-1; 9 nucleotides agree with TRBD1. Looked up from germline, CDR1 is SGHTA and CDR2 is FQGNSA. V lost 5 bases, J lost 0 bases, and 7 bases stayed unmatched. This CDR3 comprises 16 residues. Filled out from reference TRBV7-2 and TRBJ1-1, the complete variable domain reads GAGVSQSPSNKVTEKGKDVELRCDPISGHTALYWYRQSLGQGLEFLIYFQGNSAPDKSGLPSDRFSAERTGGSVSTLTIQRTQQEDSAVYLCASSQRQGGMNTEAFFGQGTRLTVV.

The chain has TRBV18 and TRBJ1-2, with 9 bases that match TRBD1. The CDR3 totals 15 residues. The trim removed 4 bases at V and 6 bases at J, leaving 9 bases unmatched. From germline, CDR1 is KGHSH and CDR2 LQKENI. The CDR3 sequence: CASSLGRTGVDGYTF. The CDR3 DNA sequence: TGTGCCAGCTCACTCGGACGGACAGGGGTAGATGGCTACACCTTC.

The chain joins TRBV6-6 to TRBJ2-3; no reliable D call. Germline lookup yields CDR1 MNHNY and CDR2 SVGAGI (reference sequence). Trimming removed 5 bases at V and 2 bases at J, with 8 bases between. The CDR3 totals 13 residues. The CDR3 protein is CASSTMNTDTQYF. The CDR3 region has the DNA TGTGCCAGCAGTACTATGAACACAGATACGCAGTATTTT.

This clone was observed at least ten times. The chain carries TRBV7-2 and TRBJ1-5; D perhaps matches TRBD1 (5 bases). Germline loops: CDR1 SGHTA, CDR2 FQGNSA. The CDR3 sequence is 19 residues long. Trimming pared 1 base from V and 0 bases from J, leaving 19 bases between. The CDR3 DNA sequence: TGTGCCAGCAGCTTAGGGGTGTTATCCTCAGGGTATAGCAATCAGCCCCAGCATTTT. Its protein is CASSLGVLSSGYSNQPQHF.

This chain links TRBV5-6 with TRBJ2-2, with D possibly being TRBD2 (6 bases). This CDR3 comprises 19 residues. Trimming left V 5 bases short and J 6 bases short, with 29 bases between. CDR1 is SGHDT and CDR2 is YYEEEE in the germline V gene. For the CDR3, the DNA is TGTGCCAGCAGGCTTTGGGGAGGCCTTTCGGGCAGGTCCCCCGGGGAGCTGTTTTTT. Its translation is CASRLWGGLSGRSPGELFF.

The V and J genes are TRBV6-5 and TRBJ1-1; D gene ambiguous. CDR3 length: 14 amino acids. Trimming stripped 5 bases from V and 2 bases from J, with 12 bases between. CDR1 and CDR2 from the germline V gene are MNHEY and SVGAGI. CDR3 DNA: TGTGCCAGCAGTCAAGCGGCGGGAAACACTGAAGCTTTCTTT. Its protein product is CASSQAAGNTEAFF.

The CDR3 here is CASSSEIGGAFNEQFF. The DNA for the CDR3 is TGTGCCAGCAGCTCAGAGATCGGGGGGGCATTCAATGAGCAGTTCTTC. The chain links TRBV5-6 to TRBJ2-1; 8 nucleotides line up with TRBD2. CDR3 size: 16 residues. V shed 3 bases and J 6 bases; nucleotides not matched to a gene: 11. CDR1 and CDR2 (germline): SGHDT, YYEEEE.

The CDR3 reads CASSLEGNTIYF. CDR3 bases: TGTGCCAGCAGCCTGGAGGGAAACACCATATATTTT. The J gene is TRBJ1-3, the V gene TRBV11-2; D unclear. Trimming cost V 5 bases and J 4 bases, with 6 bases left between them. The V gene's germline CDR1 is SGHAT and CDR2 FQNNGV. The CDR3 runs to 12 residues.

The CDR3 DNA reads TGTGCCAGCAGTGAACAGTTCAAGATGAACACTGAAGCTTTCTTT. Protein: CASSEQFKMNTEAFF. The genes are TRBV6-1 and TRBJ1-1; D not certain. There are 15 residues in the CDR3. The ends were cut back, 2 bases at V and 0 bases at J, with 10 bases in the middle. Looked up from germline, CDR1 is MNHNS and CDR2 is SASEGT.

The chain has TRBV9 and TRBJ2-1; D is uncertain. V dropped 1 base and J dropped 0 bases, with 8 bases sitting between them. The CDR3 spans 15 residues. Per germline, CDR1 SGDLS and CDR2 YYNGEE. DNA of the CDR3: TGTGCCAGCAGCGTAATTCTCCTCTCCTACAATGAGCAGTTCTTC. Its translation is CASSVILLSYNEQFF.

The V and J genes are TRBV6-4 and TRBJ2-3; TRBD2 matches 10 bases. The trim removed 4 bases at V and 4 bases at J, leaving 2 bases unmatched. In germline, CDR1 is MRHNA, CDR2 SNTAGT. This CDR3 has 14 residues. In DNA form, the CDR3 reads TGTGCCAGCAGTGTTAGCGGGGGGCCAGATACGCAGTATTTT. Translating it yields CASSVSGGPDTQYF.

In its sample, this clone was seen a few times. CDR3 amino acids: CASGRDRSVSYEQYF. Here the CDR3 DNA reads TGTGCCAGCGGGCGTGACAGGAGCGTCTCCTACGAGCAGTACTTC. The gene calls are TRBV6-1 and TRBJ2-7; D might be TRBD1 (6 bases). This CDR3 has 15 residues. V was cut by 8 bases and J by 0 bases, with 17 bases left in between. Germline CDR1 and CDR2: MNHNS and SASEGT.

J is TRBJ2-3 and V is TRBV30; possible D gene TRBD2, 5 bases. Trimming cost V 5 bases and J 2 bases, with 14 bases left between them. The CDR3 length is 14 residues. The germline gives CDR1 GTSNPN, CDR2 SVGIG (reference sequence). The CDR3 nucleotides read TGTGCCTGGTGCCGGGGTACTACCACAGATACGCAGTATTTT. Residues: CAWCRGTTTDTQYF.

The CDR3 DNA reads TGCGCCAGCAGCCCTATGTGGCAGGGAAAAATTGGTGGCTACACCTTC. Protein product: CASSPMWQGKIGGYTF. V gene TRBV4-1 combines with J gene TRBJ1-2; D perhaps matches TRBD1 (5 bases). This CDR3 region has 16 residues. Trimming cost V 4 bases and J 7 bases, with 22 bases left between them. CDR1 and CDR2 from the germline V gene are MGHRA and YSYEKL.

The chain uses TRBV6-1 and TRBJ1-4; tentative D call: TRBD1 (6 bases). V gave up 1 base and J gave up 3 bases, with 12 bases separating them. The germline gives CDR1 MNHNS, CDR2 SASEGT. The CDR3 totals 16 residues. Here the CDR3 reads CASSEDRAPANEKLFF. The CDR3 DNA reads as TGTGCCAGCAGTGAAGACAGGGCCCCCGCTAATGAAAAACTGTTTTTT.

The chain has TRBV5-8 and TRBJ2-7, with 8 bases matching TRBD1. CDR1 is SGHTS, CDR2 YDEGEE, per germline. The length of the CDR3 is 14 residues. With 4 bases clipped from V and 2 bases from J, the junction kept 5 bases outside the gene matches. The DNA of the CDR3 is TGTGCCAGCAGCCTAGGACAGGGACCCTACGAGCAGTACTTC. It translates to CASSLGQGPYEQYF.

This clone showed up just once. The gene calls are TRBV6-5 and TRBJ2-5, with 9 nucleotides matching TRBD2. In germline, CDR1 is MNHEY, CDR2 SVGAGI. The CDR3 runs to 14 residues. V shed 5 bases, J shed 3 bases, and the junction held 4 bases outside the gene matches. The CDR3 region is CASSLLAGEETQYF. In DNA form, the CDR3 reads TGTGCCAGCAGTCTACTAGCGGGTGAAGAGACCCAGTACTTC.

V gene TRBV7-9 combines with J gene TRBJ1-3, with D possibly TRBD1 on 5 matching bases. Germline V gene lookup returns CDR1 SEHNR and CDR2 FQNEAQ (reference sequence). Trimming removed 1 base from V and 1 base from J, with 5 bases in between. The CDR3 spans 14 residues. This chain's CDR3 is CASSLEGSGNTIYF. The DNA of the CDR3 is TGTGCCAGCAGCTTAGAGGGGTCTGGAAACACCATATATTTT.

The chain employs TRBV19 and TRBJ1-1, with TRBD1 as a possible D gene (5 bases). The germline V gene encodes CDR1 LNHDA and CDR2 SQIVND (reference sequence). This CDR3 is 17 amino acids long. The V gene lost 5 bases and the J gene lost 3 bases, with 22 bases spanning the gap. CDR3 sequence reads: CASSVVGGGVVDTEAFF. CDR3 nucleotides: TGTGCCAGTAGTGTCGTCGGGGGTGGAGTGGTGGACACTGAAGCTTTCTTT.

J is TRBJ2-3 and V is TRBV11-2; D perhaps matches TRBD2 (5 bases). Germline V gene sequence: CDR1 SGHAT, CDR2 FQNNGV. V dropped 4 bases and J dropped 3 bases, with 14 bases sitting between them. The CDR3 is 15 amino acids. The DNA of the CDR3 is TGTGCCAGCAGCTATTTCCGACCGGGAACAGATACGCAGTATTTT. Translation: CASSYFRPGTDTQYF. The full variable domain, its missing parts supplied by reference TRBV11-2 and TRBJ2-3, is EAGVAQSPRYKIIEKRQSVAFWCNPISGHATLYWYQQILGQGPKLLIQFQNNGVVDDSQLPKDRFSAERLKGVDSTLKIQPAKLEDSAVYLCASSYFRPGTDTQYFGPGTRLTVL.

This clone was seen only once. This sequence joins TRBV19 and TRBJ1-1; TRBD1 aligns across 11 bases. Germline values: CDR1 LNHDA, CDR2 SQIVND (reference sequence). The CDR3 totals 17 residues. Losses at the gene ends were 5 bases for V and 1 base for J; bases not matched to a gene: 9. The CDR3: CASSPGTGGYWNTEAFF. CDR3 in DNA: TGTGCCAGTAGTCCCGGGACAGGGGGGTATTGGAACACTGAAGCTTTCTTT.

The gene calls are TRBV6-5 and TRBJ1-2, with TRBD1 as a possible D gene (5 bases). CDR1 MNHEY and CDR2 SVGAGI come from the germline V gene. The V end lost 6 bases, the J end lost 4 bases, and 12 bases lay between the germline ends. This CDR3 has 13 amino acids. This CDR3 is CASSPDRAYGYTF. DNA of the CDR3: TGTGCCAGCAGCCCCGACAGAGCCTATGGCTACACCTTC.

The chain couples TRBV18 to TRBJ2-4; the D is unclear. This CDR3 is built from 15 residues. Looked up from germline, CDR1 is KGHSH and CDR2 is LQKENI. Trimming shortened V by 1 base and J by 0 bases, and 7 bases separated the two germline ends. The CDR3 here is CASSPLGVAKNIQYF. The CDR3 nucleotides are TGTGCCAGCTCACCACTGGGCGTAGCCAAAAACATTCAGTACTTC.

This chain joins TRBV2 and TRBJ2-2, with D possibly TRBD1 on 6 matching bases. Germline V gives CDR1 SNHLY, CDR2 FYNNEI. Trimming removed 7 bases from V and 0 bases from J, with 12 bases in between. CDR3 length: 15 amino acids. The CDR3 DNA reads TGTGCCAGCATAGAACAGGGCACGAACACCGGGGAGCTGTTTTTT. This codes for CASIEQGTNTGELFF.

The rearrangement uses TRBV7-3 and TRBJ1-1; D not resolved. Germline V lookup: CDR1 SGHTA, CDR2 FQGTGA. V dropped 5 bases and J dropped 4 bases, with 17 bases sitting between them. The CDR3 runs to 15 residues. CDR3 residues: CASSPDSGRGTEAFF. The CDR3 nucleotides read TGTGCCAGCAGCCCCGACTCCGGGCGGGGCACTGAAGCTTTCTTT. The whole variable domain, filled in from reference TRBV7-3 and TRBJ1-1, reads GAGVSQTPSNKVTEKGKYVELRCDPISGHTALYWYRQSLGQGPEFLIYFQGTGAADDSGLPNDRFFAVRPEGSVSTLKIQRTERGDSAVYLCASSPDSGRGTEAFFGQGTRLTVV.